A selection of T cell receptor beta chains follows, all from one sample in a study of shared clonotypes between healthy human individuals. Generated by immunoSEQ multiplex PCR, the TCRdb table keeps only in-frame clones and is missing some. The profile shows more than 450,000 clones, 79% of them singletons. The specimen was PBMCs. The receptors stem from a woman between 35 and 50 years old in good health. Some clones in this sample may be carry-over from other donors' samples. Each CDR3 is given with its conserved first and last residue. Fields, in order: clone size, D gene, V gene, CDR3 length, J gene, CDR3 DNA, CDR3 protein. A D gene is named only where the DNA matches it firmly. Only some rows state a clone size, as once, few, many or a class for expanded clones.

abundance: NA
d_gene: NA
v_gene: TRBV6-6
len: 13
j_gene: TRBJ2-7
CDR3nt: TGTGCCAGCAGTCCTCCTACAGGGAACGAGCAGTACTTC
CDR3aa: CASSPPTGNEQYF

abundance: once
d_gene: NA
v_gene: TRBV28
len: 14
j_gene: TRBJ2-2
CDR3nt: TGTGCCAGCAGTTTATGGCGGGGCACCGGGGAGCTGTTTTTT
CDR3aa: CASSLWRGTGELFF

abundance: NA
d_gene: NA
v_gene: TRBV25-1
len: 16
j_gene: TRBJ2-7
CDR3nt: TGTGCCAGCAGTGATTGGCTTGGACCGGGGCGGTACGAGCAGTACTTC
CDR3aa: CASSDWLGPGRYEQYF

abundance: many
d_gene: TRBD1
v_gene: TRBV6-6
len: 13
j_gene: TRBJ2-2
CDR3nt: TGTGCCAGCAGCACAGGGGACGCCGGGGAGCTGTTTTTT
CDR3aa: CASSTGDAGELFF

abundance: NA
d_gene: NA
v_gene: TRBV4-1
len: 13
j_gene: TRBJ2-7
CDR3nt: TGCGCCAGCAGCCAAGATCGGACTAATCAGCAGTACTTC
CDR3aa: CASSQDRTNQQYF

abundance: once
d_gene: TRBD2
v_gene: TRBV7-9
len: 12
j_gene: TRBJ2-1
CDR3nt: TGTGCCAGCAGCAAACTAGCGGGGGACGTGTTCTTC
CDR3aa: CASSKLAGDVFF

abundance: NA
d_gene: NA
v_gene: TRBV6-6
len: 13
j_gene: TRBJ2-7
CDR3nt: TGTGCCAGCAGTTTACAGGAAGGAGGCGAGCAGTACTTC
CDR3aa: CASSLQEGGEQYF

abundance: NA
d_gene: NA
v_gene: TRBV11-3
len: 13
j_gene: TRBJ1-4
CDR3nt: TGTGCCAGCTCGGGAAGGTCTAATGAAAAACTGTTTTTT
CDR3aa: CASSGRSNEKLFF

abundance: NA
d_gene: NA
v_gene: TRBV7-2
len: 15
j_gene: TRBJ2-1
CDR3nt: TGTGCCAGCAGCTTATCGGCCGCGGCCTACAATGAGCAGTTCTTC
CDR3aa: CASSLSAAAYNEQFF

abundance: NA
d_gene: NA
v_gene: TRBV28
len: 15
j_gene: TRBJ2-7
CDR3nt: TGTGCCAGCAGTTTAGGTTGGCAGGGGTTGTACGAGCAGTACTTC
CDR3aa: CASSLGWQGLYEQYF

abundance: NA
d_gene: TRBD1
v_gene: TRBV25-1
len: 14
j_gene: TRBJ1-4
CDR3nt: TGTGCCAGCAGGGGTGACAGGGGGAGGGGAAAACTGTTTTTT
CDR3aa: CASRGDRGRGKLFF

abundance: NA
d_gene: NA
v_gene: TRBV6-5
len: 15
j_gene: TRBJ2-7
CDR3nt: TGTGCCAGCAGTCCCGAGGAGCGGCGACCCTACGAGCAGTACTTC
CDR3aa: CASSPEERRPYEQYF

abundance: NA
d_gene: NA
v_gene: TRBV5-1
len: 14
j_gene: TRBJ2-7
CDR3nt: TGCGCCAGCAGCTTGGGACAGGCCACCTACGAGCAGTACTTC
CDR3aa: CASSLGQATYEQYF

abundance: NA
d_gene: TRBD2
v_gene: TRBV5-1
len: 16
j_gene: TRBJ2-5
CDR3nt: TGCGCCAGCAGCTCCGGACTAGCGGGAGGGGAAGAGACCCAGTACTTC
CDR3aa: CASSSGLAGGEETQYF

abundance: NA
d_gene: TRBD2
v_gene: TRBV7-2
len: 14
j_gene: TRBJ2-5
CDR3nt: TGTGCCAGCAGCTTAAGCCGTAGCGGGGAGACCCAGTACTTC
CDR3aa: CASSLSRSGETQYF

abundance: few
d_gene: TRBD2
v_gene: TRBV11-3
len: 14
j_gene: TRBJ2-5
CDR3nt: TGTGCCAGCAGCTTAGCGGGAGGCGGGGAGACCCAGTACTTC
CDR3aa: CASSLAGGGETQYF

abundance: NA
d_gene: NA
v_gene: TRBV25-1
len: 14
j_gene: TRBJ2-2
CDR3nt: TGTGCCAGCAGTGAATATTCCAGCACCGGGGAGCTGTTTTTT
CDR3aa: CASSEYSSTGELFF

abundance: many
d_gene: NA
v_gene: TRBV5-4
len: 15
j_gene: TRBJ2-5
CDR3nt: NA
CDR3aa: CASSSSASGRETQYF

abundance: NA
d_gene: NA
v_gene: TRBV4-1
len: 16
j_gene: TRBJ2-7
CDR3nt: TGCGCCAGCAGCCGAGTCGCGGGACCGGCGGCCTACGAGCAGTACTTC
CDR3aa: CASSRVAGPAAYEQYF

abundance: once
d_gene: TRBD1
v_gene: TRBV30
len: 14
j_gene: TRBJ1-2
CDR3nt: TGTGCCTGGAGTGTCGGCAGGGGGCTTGTTGGCTACACCTTC
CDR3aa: CAWSVGRGLVGYTF

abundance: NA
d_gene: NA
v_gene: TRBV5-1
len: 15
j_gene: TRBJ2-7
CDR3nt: TGCGCCAGTAGTCCTAGACACGGTGACAGCTACGAGCAGTACTTC
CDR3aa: CASSPRHGDSYEQYF

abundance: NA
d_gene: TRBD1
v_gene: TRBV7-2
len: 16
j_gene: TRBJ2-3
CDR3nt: TGTGCCAGCAGCTTAGCGCTTGGGACAGACACAGATACGCAGTATTTT
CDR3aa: CASSLALGTDTDTQYF

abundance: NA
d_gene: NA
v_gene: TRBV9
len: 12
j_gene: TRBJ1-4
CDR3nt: TGTGCCAGCAGCGTAGACAATGAAAAACTGTTTTTT
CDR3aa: CASSVDNEKLFF

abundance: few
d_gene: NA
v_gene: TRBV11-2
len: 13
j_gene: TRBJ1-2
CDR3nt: TGTGCCAGCAGCCTCAGGGGAGGCGCCGGCTACACCTTC
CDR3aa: CASSLRGGAGYTF

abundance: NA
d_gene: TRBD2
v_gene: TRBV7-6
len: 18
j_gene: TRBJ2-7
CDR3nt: TGTGCCAGCAGCCGGCGGACTAGCGGGAGGGCCGACGCCTACGAGCAGTACTTC
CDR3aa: CASSRRTSGRADAYEQYF

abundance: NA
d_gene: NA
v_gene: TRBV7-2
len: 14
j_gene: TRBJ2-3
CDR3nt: TGTGCCAGCAGCTTACGACCGACCACAGATACGCAGTATTTT
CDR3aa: CASSLRPTTDTQYF

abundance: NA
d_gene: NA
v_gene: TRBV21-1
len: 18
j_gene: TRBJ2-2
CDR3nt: TGTGCCAGCAGCACCACTCAAGAAGCGGGAGTGGACACCGGGGAGCTGTTTTTT
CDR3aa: CASSTTQEAGVDTGELFF

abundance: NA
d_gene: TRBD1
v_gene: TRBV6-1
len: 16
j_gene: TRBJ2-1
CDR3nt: TGTGCCAGCAGTGTACTAGGGACAGGGAGGGGCAATGAGCAGTTCTTC
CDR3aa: CASSVLGTGRGNEQFF

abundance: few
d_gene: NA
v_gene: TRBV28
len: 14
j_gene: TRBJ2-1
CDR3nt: TGTGCCAGCAGTCCCCCCGGGACACAGAATGAGCAGTTCTTC
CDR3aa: CASSPPGTQNEQFF

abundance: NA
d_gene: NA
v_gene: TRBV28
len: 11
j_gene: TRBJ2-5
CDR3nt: TGTGCCAGCGCCTCGTTTGAGACCCAGTACTTC
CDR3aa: CASASFETQYF

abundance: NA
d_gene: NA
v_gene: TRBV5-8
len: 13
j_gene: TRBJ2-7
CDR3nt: TGTGCCAGCAGCACCTTGACAGACTACGAGCAGTACTTC
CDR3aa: CASSTLTDYEQYF

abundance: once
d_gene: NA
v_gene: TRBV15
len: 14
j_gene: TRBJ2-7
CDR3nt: TGTGCCACCAGCAGAGGGCCCGGGTCGGGTGAGCAGTACTTC
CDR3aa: CATSRGPGSGEQYF

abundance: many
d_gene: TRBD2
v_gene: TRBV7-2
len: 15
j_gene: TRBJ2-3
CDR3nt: TGTGCCAGCAGCTTTTGGGGGGGTTCTCCAGATACGCAGTATTTT
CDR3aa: CASSFWGGSPDTQYF

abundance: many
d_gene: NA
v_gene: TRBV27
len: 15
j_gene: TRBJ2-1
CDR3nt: TGTGCCAGCAGTTTAGGGTCGTCGCGGGACAATGAGCAGTTCTTC
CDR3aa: CASSLGSSRDNEQFF

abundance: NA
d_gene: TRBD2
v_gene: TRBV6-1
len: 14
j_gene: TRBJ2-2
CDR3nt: TGTGCCAGCAGACGCGGGGGGAACACCGGGGAGCTGTTTTTT
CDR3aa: CASRRGGNTGELFF

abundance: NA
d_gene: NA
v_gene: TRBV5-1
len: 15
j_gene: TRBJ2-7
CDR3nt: TGCGCCAGCAGGTATCGGGACAAGGGTAACTACGAGCAGTACTTC
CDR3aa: CASRYRDKGNYEQYF

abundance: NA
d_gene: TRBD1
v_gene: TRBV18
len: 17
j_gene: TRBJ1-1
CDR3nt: TGTGCCAGCTCCCTCCGGGGGACAGGGGTTTTGAACACTGAAGCTTTCTTT
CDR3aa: CASSLRGTGVLNTEAFF

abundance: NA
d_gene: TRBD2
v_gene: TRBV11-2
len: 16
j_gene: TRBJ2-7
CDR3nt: TGTGCCAGCAGCTTGGTAAGGGGGTCTAGCGGGCACGAGCAGTACTTC
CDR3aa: CASSLVRGSSGHEQYF

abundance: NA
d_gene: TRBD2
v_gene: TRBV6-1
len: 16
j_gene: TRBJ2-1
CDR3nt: TGTGCCAGCAGTGGGACCGGGACTAGAGTTCCCAATGAGCAGTTCTTC
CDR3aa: CASSGTGTRVPNEQFF